The sequence of this T cell receptor beta chain was determined in a study of blood T cells in healthy people across ages. Every sample had a minimum of 6.5 million PBMCs isolated. This clonotype appeared a single time. The second PCR ran about 6 to 12 cycles with a sample-barcoded 5' primer and J-beta primers. TCRdb used MiXCR to reprocess the 5' RACE reads, holding one entry per CDR3 protein. The sample lists hundreds of thousands of distinct CDR3 sequences; 45% to 50% were seen once. This sequence originates from a man aged 25-45 years in good health. Sample: blood.

The CDR3 coding sequence is TGCGCCAGCAGCTTGACACTACACAATGAGCAGTTCTTC. The encoded protein is CASSLTLHNEQFF. This sequence joins TRBV5-1 and TRBJ2-1; D call uncertain. The germline CDR1 and CDR2 sequences are SGHRS and YFSETQ. The CDR3 length is 13 residues. V was clipped by 1 base and J by 5 bases, with 7 bases between them.